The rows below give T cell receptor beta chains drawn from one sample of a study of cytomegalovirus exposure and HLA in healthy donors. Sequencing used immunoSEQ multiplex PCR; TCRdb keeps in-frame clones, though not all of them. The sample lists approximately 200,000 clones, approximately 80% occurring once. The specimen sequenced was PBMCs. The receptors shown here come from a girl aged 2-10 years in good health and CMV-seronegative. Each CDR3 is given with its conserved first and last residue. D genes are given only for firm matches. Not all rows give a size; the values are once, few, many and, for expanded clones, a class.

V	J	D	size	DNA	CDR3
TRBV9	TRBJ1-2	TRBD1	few	TGTGCCAGCAGCGCTGGGACAGGGGCATCCCCCAACTATGGCTACACCTTC	CASSAGTGASPNYGYTF
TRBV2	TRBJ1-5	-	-	TGTGCCAGCTTGGCTCGCGAGGTCAATCAGCCCCAGCATTTT	CASLAREVNQPQHF
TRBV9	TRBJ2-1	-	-	TGTGCCAGCAGCGTAGGGAGGCTCTCCTACAATGAGCAGTTCTTC	CASSVGRLSYNEQFF
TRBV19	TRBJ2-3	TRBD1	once	TGTGCCAGTAGTATAGGGGGACAGTTTACAGATACGCAGTATTTT	CASSIGGQFTDTQYF
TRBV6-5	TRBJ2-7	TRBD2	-	TGTGCCAGCAGGCTAGCGGGAGGTTACGAGCAGTACTTC	CASRLAGGYEQYF
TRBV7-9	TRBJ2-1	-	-	TGTGCCAGCAGCTTAGGGCAGGGATCCGATGAGCAGTTCTTC	CASSLGQGSDEQFF
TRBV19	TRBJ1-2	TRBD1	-	TGTGCCAGTGCCTGGACAGGGAAAGACTATGGCTACACCTTC	CASAWTGKDYGYTF
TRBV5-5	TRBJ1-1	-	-	TGTGCCAGCAGCTGGAATCGACAGGAGATCGTCACTGAAGCTTTCTTT	CASSWNRQEIVTEAFF
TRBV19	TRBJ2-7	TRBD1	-	TGTGCCAGTAGTATAAGGGACAGGGGAAAATACGAGCAGTACTTC	CASSIRDRGKYEQYF
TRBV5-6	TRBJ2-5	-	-	TGTGCCAGCAGCTTGGTGGAGTTGCGACGTGGGGAGACCCAGTACTTC	CASSLVELRRGETQYF
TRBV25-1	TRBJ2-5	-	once	TGTGCCAGCAGTGATCCGACTGGGGGGTACCAAGAGACCCAGTACTTC	CASSDPTGGYQETQYF
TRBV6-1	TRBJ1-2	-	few	TGTGCCAGCAGCCAGGGGTTTCGTGGCTACACCTTC	CASSQGFRGYTF
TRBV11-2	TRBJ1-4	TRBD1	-	TGTGCCAGCAGCTTCCAGGGACAGGGTGATGAAAAACTGTTTTTT	CASSFQGQGDEKLFF
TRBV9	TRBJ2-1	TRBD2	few	TGTGCCAGCACCCCGGGACTAGCGGGGTCCTACAATGAGCAGTTCTTC	CASTPGLAGSYNEQFF
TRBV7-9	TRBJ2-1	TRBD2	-	TGTGCCAGCAGCCCGACTAGCGGGGGACCGTCCTACAATGAGCAGTTCTTC	CASSPTSGGPSYNEQFF
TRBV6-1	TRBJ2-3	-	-	TGTGCCAGCAGTGAGCGGTCCAGCGATACGCAGTATTTT	CASSERSSDTQYF
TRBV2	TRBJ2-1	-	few	TGTGCCAGAGGGAGCCCGGGGAATGAGCAGTTCTTC	CARGSPGNEQFF
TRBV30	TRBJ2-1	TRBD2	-	TGTGCCTGGGGGGGGGTAGTTGAAGGAAACTCGCAGTTCTTC	CAWGGVVEGNSQFF
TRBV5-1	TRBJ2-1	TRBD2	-	TGCGCCAGCAGCTTGGAGCGGGGGAGCTCCTACAATGAGCAGTTCTTC	CASSLERGSSYNEQFF
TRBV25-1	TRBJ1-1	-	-	TGTGCCAGCAGTGAAACAGACCCCACTGAAGCTTTCTTT	CASSETDPTEAFF
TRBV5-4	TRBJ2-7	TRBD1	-	TGTGCCAGCAGCGTTCCGGGACAGGGTTCTAACGAGCAGTACTTC	CASSVPGQGSNEQYF
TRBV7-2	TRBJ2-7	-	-	TGTGCCAGCAGCTTAGGACTACCAGCCTACGAGCAGTACTTC	CASSLGLPAYEQYF
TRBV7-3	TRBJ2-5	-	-	TGTGCCAGCAGCTTAGGACTAAAAGAGACCCAGTACTTC	CASSLGLKETQYF
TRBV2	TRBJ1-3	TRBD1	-	TGTGCCAGCAGTACCGGGACAGGCAGTCGAGGCACCATATATTTT	CASSTGTGSRGTIYF
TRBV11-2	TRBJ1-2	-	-	TGTGCCAGCAGCTTATACAGTAACTATGGCTACACCTTC	CASSLYSNYGYTF
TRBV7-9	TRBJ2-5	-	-	TGTGCCAGCAGCAACCCCGAGGAAGCGCAAGAGACCCAGTACTTC	CASSNPEEAQETQYF
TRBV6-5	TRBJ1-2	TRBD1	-	TGTGCCAGCAGTGGATCCTCAGGGGGCTATGGCTACACCTTC	CASSGSSGGYGYTF
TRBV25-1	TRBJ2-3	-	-	TGTGCCAGCAGTGAATTTGGCGAGGTTCGGGATACGCAGTATTTT	CASSEFGEVRDTQYF
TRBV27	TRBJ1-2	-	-	TGTGCCAGCAGTTTATCTGGGGGGGCCGGCTACACCTTC	CASSLSGGAGYTF
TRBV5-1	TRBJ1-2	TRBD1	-	TGCGCCAGCAGCTTAGGGACAGAAGATGGCTACACCTTC	CASSLGTEDGYTF
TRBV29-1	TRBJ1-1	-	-	TGCAGCGTAAAACCCTTGGACAGGAACACTGAAGCTTTCTTT	CSVKPLDRNTEAFF
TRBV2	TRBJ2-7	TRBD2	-	TGTGCCAGCCGAGGACTAGCGGCGTCCTACGAGCAGTACTTC	CASRGLAASYEQYF
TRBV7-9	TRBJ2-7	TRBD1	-	TGTGCCAGCAGCCCGGGACAGGGGTTCCACGAGCAGTACTTC	CASSPGQGFHEQYF
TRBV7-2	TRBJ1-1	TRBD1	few	TGTGCCAGCAGCTTGTGGGACAGAACTGAAGCTTTCTTT	CASSLWDRTEAFF
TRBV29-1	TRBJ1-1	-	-	TGCAGCGTCGCCAGGCAGAACACTGAAGCTTTCTTT	CSVARQNTEAFF
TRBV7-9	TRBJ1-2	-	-	TGTGCCAGCAGCTTAGGGGGGGACTACACCGCTTACTATGGCTACACCTTC	CASSLGGDYTAYYGYTF
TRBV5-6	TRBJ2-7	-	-	TGCGCCAGCAGCGGAGGGACCCCAACGCCCTACGAGCAGTACTTC	CASSGGTPTPYEQYF
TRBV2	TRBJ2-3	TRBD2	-	TGTGCCAGCAGCCCCGGGTGGTCGGGGGGAGGCACAGATACGCAGTATTTT	CASSPGWSGGGTDTQYF
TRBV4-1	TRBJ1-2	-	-	TGCGCCAGCAGCCAAGCGCACAGGTCATTAGCTAACTATGGCTACACCTTC	CASSQAHRSLANYGYTF
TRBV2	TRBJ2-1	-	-	TGTGCCAGCAGTGCCTTTACTAGTATCAATGAGCAGTTCTTC	CASSAFTSINEQFF
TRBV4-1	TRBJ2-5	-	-	TGCGCCAGCAGCCAAGAACCAGGGGAAGAGACCCAGTACTTC	CASSQEPGEETQYF
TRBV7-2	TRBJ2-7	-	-	TGTGCCAGCAGCTTAACTAGCTCCTCCTACGAGCAGTACTTC	CASSLTSSSYEQYF
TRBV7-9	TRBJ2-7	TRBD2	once	TGTGCCAGCAGCTTCATGGAGGGCTCTAGCGGGAGTCTCAGCGAGCAGTACTTC	CASSFMEGSSGSLSEQYF
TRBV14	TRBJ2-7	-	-	TGTGCCAGCAGCTTTTCCCCAGGGTACGAGCAGTACTTC	CASSFSPGYEQYF
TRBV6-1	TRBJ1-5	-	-	TGTGCCAGCAGTGAAAGGCTCAGGGTCGGTCAGCCCCAGCATTTT	CASSERLRVGQPQHF
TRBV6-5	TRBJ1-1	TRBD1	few	TGTGCCACCACAGGGGGGGGGACTGAAGCTTTCTTT	CATTGGGTEAFF
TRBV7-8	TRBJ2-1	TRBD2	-	TGTGCCAGCAGAGTTCCGGGACTAGCGGGAGACGGCGATGAGCAGTTCTTC	CASRVPGLAGDGDEQFF
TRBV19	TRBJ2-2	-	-	TGTGCCAGCCGAATACAGGTTCCCGGGGAGCTGTTTTTT	CASRIQVPGELFF
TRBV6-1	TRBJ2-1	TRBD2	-	TGTGCCAGCAGTGAAACTTTAGGACTAGCATTCCTCACGAACAATGAGCAGTTCTTC	CASSETLGLAFLTNNEQFF
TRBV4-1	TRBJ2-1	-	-	TGCGCCAGCAGCCAAGCGTCTTTTGCGGGGGCCCACTACAATGAGCAGTTCTTC	CASSQASFAGAHYNEQFF
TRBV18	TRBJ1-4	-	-	TGTGCCAGCTCACCACCTCAGCGTGCAACTAATGAAAAACTGTTTTTT	CASSPPQRATNEKLFF
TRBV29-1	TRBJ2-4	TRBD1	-	TGCAGCGTCTTCCACGACAGGGAAAACATTCAGTACTTC	CSVFHDRENIQYF